What follows are 10 T cell receptor beta chains derived from one specimen sequenced in a study of identifying expanded T cells in peripheral blood. The assay was immunoSEQ multiplex PCR, and TCRdb's table has in-frame clones only and misses some. The data show about 90,000 clones, with more than 75% seen just once and roughly 5.9% held by the top ten. Sample: blood. These receptors were collected from a person aged 18-70 years in good health.

The CDR3 DNA reads TGCGCCAGCAGCCAAGATAAAACGAGCACTGGGAATGAGCAGTTCTTC. Its translation: CASSQDKTSTGNEQFF. The V call is TRBV4-1, the J call TRBJ2-1; no firm D call. This CDR3 has 16 amino acids. Germline V CDR1 and CDR2: MGHRA, YSYEKL. V gave up 0 bases and J gave up 7 bases, with 16 bases separating them.

The chain combines TRBV11-2 with TRBJ1-1; possible D gene TRBD1, 5 bases. V dropped 6 bases and J dropped 8 bases, with 34 bases sitting between them. Germline V gives CDR1 SGHAT, CDR2 FQNNGV. The CDR3 runs 19 residues. CDR3 DNA sequence: TGTGCCAGCAGACCACGCTATAATCAGGTGCTACAGGCCGAGAGAGAAGCTTTCTTT. The encoded protein is CASRPRYNQVLQAEREAFF.

The chain combines TRBV4-3 with TRBJ2-3; perhaps TRBD2 as D (5 bases). This CDR3 contains 13 residues. The ends were cut back, 4 bases at V and 4 bases at J, with 9 bases in the middle. CDR1 is LGHNA and CDR2 is YSLEER in the germline V gene. CDR3 protein: CASSLRGSDTQYF. The CDR3 DNA is TGCGCCAGCAGCCTTCGGGGTTCAGATACGCAGTATTTT.

Worth noting for this clone: A read error may produce the germline difference seen at one junction end. This CDR3 is CASSSSGALGNVQYF. The CDR3 DNA reads as TGTGCCAGCAGCTCAAGCGGGGCCCTAGGAAACGTTCAGTACTTC. The rearrangement links TRBV11-3 to TRBJ2-4; 7 nucleotides align to TRBD2. The CDR3 is made up of 15 amino acids. From germline, CDR1 is SGHNT and CDR2 YENEEA.

The V and J genes are TRBV7-2 and TRBJ2-2; 9 bases align to TRBD1. The CDR3 is 16 amino acids. The germline V gene encodes CDR1 SGHTA and CDR2 FQGNSA. V shed 1 base and J 6 bases; nucleotides not matched to a gene: 6. CDR3 DNA sequence: TGTGCCAGCAGCTTAGGGGGACAGGGATGGTCCGGGGAGCTGTTTTTT. Amino acids: CASSLGGQGWSGELFF.

J is TRBJ1-2 and V is TRBV10-1, with D perhaps TRBD1 (5 bases). V was pared by 10 bases and J by 3 bases, with 21 bases between. The CDR3 covers 15 residues. Germline lookup yields CDR1 WNHNN and CDR2 SYGVQD (reference sequence). Written as DNA, the CDR3 is TGCGCCACACGGGACTACCCGTTGAGGGACTATGGCTACACCTTC. It encodes CATRDYPLRDYGYTF.

The genes are TRBV4-3 and TRBJ2-7, with TRBD1 matching over 9 bases. There are 15 residues in the CDR3. Germline V gives CDR1 LGHNA, CDR2 YSLEER. Trimming took 4 bases from V and 3 from J; bases not matched to a gene: 7. DNA for the CDR3: TGCGCCAGCAGCCTAGACAGGGGGAGTAGCTACGAGCAGTACTTC. Amino acid sequence: CASSLDRGSSYEQYF.

The chain combines TRBV27 with TRBJ1-1; maybe TRBD1 (5 bases). Germline CDR1 MNHEY, CDR2 SMNVEV (reference sequence). The CDR3 is made up of 12 amino acids. V lost 5 bases and J lost 6, with 10 bases in between. As DNA, the CDR3 is TGTGCCAGCAGTCCAGGGCTCGCTGAAGCTTTCTTT. It yields the protein CASSPGLAEAFF.

The CDR3 DNA is TGCGCCAGCAGCTTGAGCTGGGGGAGCACAGATACGCAGTATTTT. This encodes CASSLSWGSTDTQYF. The chain recombines TRBV5-1 with TRBJ2-3; the D gene could be TRBD1 or TRBD2 (5 bases each). CDR3 length: 15 amino acids. Germline CDR1 reads SGHRS; CDR2 reads YFSETQ. V lost 1 base, J lost 0 bases, and 9 bases lay in between. Looking up the rest from reference TRBV5-1 and TRBJ2-3 gives the full variable domain: KAGVTQTPRYLIKTRGQQVTLSCSPISGHRSVSWYQQTPGQGLQFLFEYFSETQRNKGNFPGRFSGRQFSNSRSEMNVSTLELGDSALYLCASSLSWGSTDTQYFGPGTRLTVL.

The chain joins TRBV30 to TRBJ1-5; the D gene is possibly TRBD1 (6 bases). The length of the CDR3 is 14 residues. Germline V gives CDR1 GTSNPN, CDR2 SVGIG (reference sequence). V lost 2 bases to trimming and J lost 4 bases, with 12 bases between them. The CDR3 DNA reads TGTGCCTGGAGTAGGGGGGACGTTAATCAGCCCCAGCATTTT. Translated: CAWSRGDVNQPQHF.